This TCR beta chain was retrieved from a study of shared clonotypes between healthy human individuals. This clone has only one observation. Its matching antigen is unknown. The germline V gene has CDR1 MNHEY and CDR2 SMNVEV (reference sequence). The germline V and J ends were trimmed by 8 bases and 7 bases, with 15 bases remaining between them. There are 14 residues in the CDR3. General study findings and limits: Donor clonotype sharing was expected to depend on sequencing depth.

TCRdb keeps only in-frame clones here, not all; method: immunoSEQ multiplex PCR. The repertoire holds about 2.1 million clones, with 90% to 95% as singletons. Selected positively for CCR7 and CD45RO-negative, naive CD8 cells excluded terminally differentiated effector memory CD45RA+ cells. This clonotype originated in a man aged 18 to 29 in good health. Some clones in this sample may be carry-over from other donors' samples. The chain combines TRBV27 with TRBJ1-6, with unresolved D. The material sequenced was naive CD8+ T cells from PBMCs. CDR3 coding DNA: TGTGCCAGCTCCCTCCGGGCGCTAAATTCACCCCTCCACTTT. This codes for CASSLRALNSPLHF.